Listed here is a single TCR beta chain. This sample stems from a study of blood T cell repertoires in COVID-19. Whole-study context: In each case, the material was cDNA or gDNA derived from T cells, B-cell-depleted T cells, or PBMCs.

Only in-frame clones appear in the TCRdb table, and some are missing; sequencing was by immunoSEQ multiplex PCR. The table lists some 190,000 clones, approximately 86% of them singletons, with around 1.5% in the top ten. The length of the CDR3 is 15 residues. Trimming shortened V by 3 bases and J by 2 bases, and 14 bases separated the two germline ends. Germline CDR1 PRHDT, CDR2 FYEKMQ (reference sequence). This sequence originates from a man younger than 30 with active or convalescent COVID-19. This chain uses TRBV13 with TRBJ2-7; D may be TRBD2 (5 bases). Sample: peripheral blood. DNA of the CDR3: TGTGCCAGCAGCTTTCTAGCCGAGTTTCCCTACGAGCAGTACTTC. Protein product: CASSFLAEFPYEQYF.